The sequence of this TCR beta chain was determined in a study of type 1 and type 2 diabetes patients. Overall study: Participants included type 1 and type 2 diabetes patients plus nondiabetic controls.

Genomic DNA was the PCR template. A primer set of 30 forward and 13 reverse primers amplified the CDR3. Via MiXCR, TCRdb re-called the multiplex PCR reads, giving one row per CDR3 protein. The table has 270,000 or so distinct CDR3 sequences, roughly 50% seen once. V lost 6 bases to trimming and J lost 4 bases, with 12 bases between them. This CDR3 comprises 13 residues. CDR1 and CDR2 (germline): MDHEN, SYDVKM. This clonotype was found a few times. The chain joins TRBV28 to TRBJ1-2; no clear D. This clonotype originated in a man aged 18 to 35 with type 2 diabetes. Material for sequencing was peripheral blood mononuclear cells (PBMCs). This chain's CDR3 is CASSPLGSYGYTF. The CDR3 DNA reads TGTGCCAGCAGCCCTCTTGGCAGCTATGGCTACACCTTC.